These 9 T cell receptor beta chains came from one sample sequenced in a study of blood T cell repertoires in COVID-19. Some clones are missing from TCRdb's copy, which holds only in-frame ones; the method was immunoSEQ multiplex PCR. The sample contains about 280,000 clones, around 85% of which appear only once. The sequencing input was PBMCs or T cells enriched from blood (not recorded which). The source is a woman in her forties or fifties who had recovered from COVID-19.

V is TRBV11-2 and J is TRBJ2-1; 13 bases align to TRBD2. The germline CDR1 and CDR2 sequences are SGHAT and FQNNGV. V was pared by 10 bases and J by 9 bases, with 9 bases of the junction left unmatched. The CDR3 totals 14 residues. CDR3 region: CATTTSGRSGEQFF. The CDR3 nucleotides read TGTGCCACCACGACTAGCGGGAGGTCTGGTGAGCAGTTCTTC. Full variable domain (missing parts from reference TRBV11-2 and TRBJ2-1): EAGVAQSPRYKIIEKRQSVAFWCNPISGHATLYWYQQILGQGPKLLIQFQNNGVVDDSQLPKDRFSAERLKGVDSTLKIQPAKLEDSAVYLCATTTSGRSGEQFFGPGTRLTVL.

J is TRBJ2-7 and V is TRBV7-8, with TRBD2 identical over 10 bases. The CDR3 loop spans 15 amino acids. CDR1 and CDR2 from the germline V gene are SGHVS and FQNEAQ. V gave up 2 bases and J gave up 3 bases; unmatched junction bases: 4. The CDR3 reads CASSLYGTSDYEQYF. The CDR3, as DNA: TGTGCCAGCAGCTTATACGGGACTAGCGACTACGAGCAGTACTTC.

For the CDR3, the DNA is TGTGCCAGCAGCTCCACAGGGGGAGTTTATGGTGAAGCTTTCTTT. Its protein is CASSSTGGVYGEAFF. The chain has TRBV7-8 and TRBJ1-1; 8 bases map to TRBD1. The J segment lost 7 bases and the V segment lost 4 bases, leaving 11 bases of the junction unmatched. This CDR3 spans 15 amino acids. Germline CDR1 is SGHVS and CDR2 is FQNEAQ.

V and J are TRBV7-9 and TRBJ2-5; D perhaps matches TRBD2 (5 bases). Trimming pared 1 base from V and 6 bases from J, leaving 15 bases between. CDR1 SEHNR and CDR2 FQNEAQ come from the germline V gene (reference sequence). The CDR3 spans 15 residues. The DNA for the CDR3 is TGTGCCAGCAGCTTAGTAGAGGGTAGTGCGAAGACCCAGTACTTC. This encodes CASSLVEGSAKTQYF.

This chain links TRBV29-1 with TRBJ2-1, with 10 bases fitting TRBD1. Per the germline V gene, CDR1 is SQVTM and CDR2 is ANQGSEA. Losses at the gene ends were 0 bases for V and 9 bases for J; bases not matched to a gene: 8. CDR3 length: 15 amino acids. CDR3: CSVEDATGGYFEQFF. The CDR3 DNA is TGCAGCGTTGAAGATGCGACAGGGGGCTATTTTGAGCAGTTCTTC.

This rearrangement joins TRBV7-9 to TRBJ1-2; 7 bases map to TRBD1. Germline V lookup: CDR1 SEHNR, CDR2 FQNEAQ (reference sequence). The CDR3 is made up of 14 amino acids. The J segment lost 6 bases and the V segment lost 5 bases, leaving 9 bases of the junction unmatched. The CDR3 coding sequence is TGTGCCAGCAGCCAGACAGGGCAGCGAGATGGCTACACCTTC. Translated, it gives CASSQTGQRDGYTF.

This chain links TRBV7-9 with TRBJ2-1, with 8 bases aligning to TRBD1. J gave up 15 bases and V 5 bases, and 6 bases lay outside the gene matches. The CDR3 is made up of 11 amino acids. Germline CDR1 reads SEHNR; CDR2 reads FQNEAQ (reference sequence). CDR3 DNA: TGTGCCAGCAGCCCGACAGGGGTGTGGTTCTTC. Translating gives CASSPTGVWFF.

As DNA, the CDR3 is TGTGCCAGCAGCGCGAGGAGGGGATTCGCCCAAGAGACCCAGTACTTC. This sequence encodes CASSARRGFAQETQYF. This chain uses TRBV9 with TRBJ2-5; D possibly corresponds to TRBD2 (6 bases). With 3 bases removed from V and 1 base from J, the gap between germline ends came to 16 bases. Germline V gene lookup returns CDR1 SGDLS and CDR2 YYNGEE. The CDR3 consists of 16 residues.

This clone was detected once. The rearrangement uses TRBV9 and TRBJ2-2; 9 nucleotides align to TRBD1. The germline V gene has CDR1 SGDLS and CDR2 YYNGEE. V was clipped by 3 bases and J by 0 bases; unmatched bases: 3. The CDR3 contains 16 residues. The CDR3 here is CASSAQGAANTGELFF. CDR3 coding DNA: TGTGCCAGCAGCGCACAGGGGGCCGCGAACACCGGGGAGCTGTTTTTT.